This section outlines one T cell receptor beta chain sequence together with its context. The specificity of this receptor is unknown. Base qualities are not at hand, and no much larger clone is one base apart. Receptor libraries were prepared by the immunoSEQ multiplex PCR assay. A mixture of 60 forward primers for TCR Vbeta segments and 13 reverse primers for TCR Jbeta segments was used in the multiplex PCR. The CDR3 region of rearranged TCR beta genes was amplified from genomic DNA with a multiplex PCR assay. Amplified TCR beta libraries were sequenced as 87-base-pair reads on the Illumina HiSeq System. The paper's data handling went like this. A later analysis tallied roughly 78 million unique TCR beta chains across the 666 repertoires, and about 12 million of those chains were shared by two or more donors. To remove PCR and sequencing errors, raw reads were error-corrected and collapsed into unique sequences using a nearest-neighbor algorithm that merged closely related sequences. CDR3 sequences were aligned to IMGT reference sequences to assign V, D and J gene segments. For a sequence to be retained, a match of at least six nucleotides was required to both a V gene segment and a J gene segment. Rearrangements were called productive when the CDR3 lacked stop codons and stayed in frame with V and J; all others were non-productive. CDR3 was defined by IMGT convention, running from the second conserved V-encoded cysteine to the conserved J-encoded phenylalanine. Sequences without an unambiguous match to a single V gene segment were excluded from the earlier analysis of approximately 600 of the donors. In an earlier analysis of some 590 of the donors, a V segment was called functional when productive rearrangements were above 56.7%, and segregating when the standard deviation between donors exceeded 5%. A statistical classification framework was developed to diagnose cytomegalovirus status using the catalog of TCR beta chain sequences. A later analysis assigned V and J genes by comparing TCR nucleotide sequences with IMGT/GENE-DB human TR gene sequences. A later analysis assigned CDR3 sequences and most-parsimonious VDJ recombination scenarios with the TCRdist pipeline. A later analysis defined each TCR beta chain by its CDR3 amino acid sequence plus V-gene family, and excluded reads lacking a unique V-gene family. As a way to deal with suspected cross-contamination and a sequencing artifact, a later analysis dropped 640 or so nucleotide sequences that were highly shared and had low generation probability. For each public chain, a later analysis derived a clonal expansion index from normalized ranks of inferred template counts within each repertoire. A later analysis computed generation probabilities with a VDJ recombination model fitted to out-of-frame rearrangements, and checked the results against IGoR. In a later analysis, TCR-TCR, TCR-HLA and TCR-CMV co-occurrence was scored with hypergeometric tests, and a repertoire-size bias correction was applied to TCR pairs. A later analysis estimated false discovery rates by permuting HLA or CMV assignments 20 times. In a later analysis, co-occurring TCRs were grouped using DBSCAN, with TCRdist sequence similarity added in when clustering inside HLA-allele-positive subsets. Repertoires with fewer than 30,000 or more than 120,000 public chains were left out of co-occurrence clustering, as were several repertoires with anomalous nucleotide sharing. TCRdb holds this immuneACCESS table with in-frame rearrangements only. Some clones are missing; in checked studies, unresolved V genes explain under half, and the rest has no known cause. V, J and clone size derive from that table, while D and trimming were established from the DNA sequence. The sample has 150,000 to 200,000 clones on record, about 80% of them singletons. The ten largest clones represent roughly 2% of the sample.

The CDR3, from cysteine to phenylalanine, totals 13 residues. Solely the CDR3 DNA is kept, with 39 bases framed from the first base. The CDR1 and CDR2 encoded by the germline V gene (reference sequence) are WNHNN and SYGVQD. V drops 0 bases and J drops 6 bases, leaving 6 bases in between. The data derive from a study of cytomegalovirus exposure and HLA in healthy donors (dated by TCRdb to about 2017). Broadly, across the study: In an earlier analysis of around 540 of the donors, 250 to 350 Gb of sequence data and 90 million to 120 million unique TCR beta sequences from about 179 million T cells were reported. In the later analysis, no new phenotypic data were used to find candidate immune exposures; instead, reliance was placed on TCR beta sequences and their occurrence across donors. Because of strong linkage in the cohort, five DR-DQ haplotypes were treated as single units for association and clustering. Among around 400 genotyped donors of the cohort, an average of roughly 230,000 unique TCR beta nucleotide sequences was sequenced per donor, of which 15% to 20% were non-productive. An early release that covered fewer than 800 HLA-typed donors contained about 300 gigabases of sequencing data and tens of millions of unique TCR sequences. The number of typed donors differed by locus: roughly 620-630 for A, B, C, DRB1 and DQB1; approximately 540 for DQA1; some 610 for DPA1; and some 450 for DPB1. The study profiled the T cell repertoires of about 640 subjects by immunosequencing and related them to cytomegalovirus serostatus. All discovery cohort repertoires had been generated using a single sequencing platform. Along with the roughly 670-subject first cohort, a separate validation cohort of more than 90 different subjects was used. Of the 300 to 450 genotyped donors, approximately 80% fell in the genetic ancestry cluster associated with self-reported Caucasian donors. Donor age, sex, ethnicity and CMV serostatus were compiled together with the repertoire data. A later analysis re-examined previously published TCR beta repertoires from 600 to 700 donors and added high-resolution HLA genotyping to investigate patterns of TCR occurrence. High-throughput TCR immunosequencing, statistical association of individual TCRs with disease status, and machine learning were combined to predict cytomegalovirus infection status. In a later genetic analysis, genome-wide SNP genotypes for 398 of the 666 donors were used, and that subset was treated as a discovery cohort. HLA typing covered class I and class II loci at four-digit resolution. To decide whether each TCR beta V gene segment behaved as functional or pseudogenic, an earlier analysis of some 580 of the donors relied on high-throughput TCR beta sequencing. The study aimed to test whether cataloging public T cell receptors could reveal signatures of past pathogen exposure.

The cohort comprised 710 or so healthy bone marrow donors. All cohort members were sampled while nominally healthy, although unrecorded immune exposures were likely present. The donor tested CMV seronegative and was one of the 352 seronegative cohort members. Every donor gave a peripheral blood sample, and the peripheral blood mononuclear cells from that sample were used for TCR beta sequencing. Genomic DNA extraction from the blood cell samples was performed with the Qiagen DNeasy Blood Extraction Kit. Beyond this particular receptor, the publication reports: The only immune exposure information available for the cohort was CMV serostatus. Most TCR sequences were observed very rarely across donors, whereas some public TCRs were present in many individuals. When HLA alleles, especially DR and DQ, strongly co-occurred, attributing TCR associations to individual alleles was difficult. Compared with equally common non-associated chains, HLA-associated TCR beta chains in a later analysis were more clonally expanded and had lower generation probabilities. In an earlier analysis of some 540 of the donors, most TCR beta V segments appeared in productive rearrangements about 90% or about 30% of the time, broadly matching IMGT annotations. An association between a missense DCLRE1C variant and V-gene and J-gene trimming of TCR beta chains was found in a later genetic analysis and replicated in an independent cohort. A few of the identified cytomegalovirus-associated TCR beta chains were confirmed in vitro to be specific for cytomegalovirus antigens. A further reported finding was that TCR beta sequences accurately predicted the HLA-A and HLA-B alleles for most subjects in the first cohort. A later analysis found that most CMV-associated TCR beta chains appeared HLA-restricted, with HLA associations seemingly driven largely by CMV exposure. Linkage disequilibrium might explain the correlated functional status among segregating V segments, but an unknown experimental factor could not be ruled out. A later genetic analysis reported fewer N-insertions in productive TCRs among donors in an Asian-associated ancestry cluster than the roughly 700-donor mean. In a later analysis, some 18,000 TCR beta sequences were associated with specific HLA alleles at a false discovery rate of 0.05. A later analysis found that TCR association rates varied across HLA loci, with DRB1 alleles showing the most associated TCRs and HLA-C alleles the fewest. The classifier was reported to diagnose cytomegalovirus status with high specificity and sensitivity in both the original and validation cohorts. Seventeen rarely observed V segments, including chromosome 9 orphons, were excluded from the earlier analysis of several hundred of the donors because counts were too low. Several of the top co-occurrence clusters appeared to be linked to parvovirus B19, influenza, CMV and Epstein-Barr virus, according to a later analysis. Only TCR beta chains were sequenced in this cohort, and the absence of alpha or paired-chain data limited detectable features. The study gave a list of around 170 TCR beta chains associated with cytomegalovirus. The 87-base-pair reads could not distinguish some IMGT-functional V segments, including TRBV6-2 and TRBV6-3, so those segments were excluded. Because HLA typing was unavailable for some donors at each locus, only the typed subset was used in association tests. A cluster of highly shared sequence variants was judged likely to be a technical artifact of the sequencing pipeline. Sequencing depth was assumed to be roughly uniform across donors in the presence/absence analyses, though that assumption may not hold. It was suggested by the authors that the approach could potentially be generalized to other disease states and immunological phenotypes.

Sequencing input: PBMCs. The TCR originated in a female donor in good health and CMV-seronegative. The rearrangement joined TRBV10-1 to TRBJ2-1; the D gene is unclear. Here is the DNA: TGCGCCAGCAGTGAGTCCGGGTCCAATGAGCAGTTCTTC. The translation is CASSESGSNEQFF.